The sample holds one count of the clone carrying this TCR beta chain. Libraries were prepared by immunoSEQ multiplex PCR; TCRdb keeps only in-frame clonotypes and omits some of them. Of tens of thousands of clones in the sample, around 92% were seen once. This specimen comes from a study of T cell changes during pregnancy in multiple sclerosis. Germline V CDR1 and CDR2: GTSNPN, SVGIG (reference sequence). The ends were cut back, 3 bases at V and 5 bases at J, with 14 bases in the middle. CDR3 size: 13 residues. The specimen was peripheral blood, collected in the first trimester of pregnancy. The TCR comes from a female donor in good health, enrolled as a control in a pregnancy study. This sequence joins TRBV30 and TRBJ2-7; D gene uncertain. DNA for the CDR3: TGTGCCTGGAGACGGCTAGTATCCGACGAGCAGTACTTC. Translated: CAWRRLVSDEQYF.